The 32 T cell receptor beta chains in this list originate from one sample, sequenced in a study of T cell responses to AZD1222 COVID-19 vaccine. The table came from immunoSEQ multiplex PCR; TCRdb's copy has only in-frame clones and leaves some out. The sample carries about 120,000 clones, about nine tenths recorded once. The sample consisted of peripheral blood, taken on day 0 of AZD1222 vaccination. All receptors come from an adult in good health.

This rearrangement joins TRBV5-4 to TRBJ1-2; D is unresolved. The CDR3 runs to 11 residues. V was shortened by 3 bases and J by 6 bases, with 6 bases between the two germline ends. The germline V gene has CDR1 SGHNT and CDR2 YYREEE (reference sequence). The CDR3 region is CASSWSNGYTF. DNA of the CDR3: TGTGCCAGCAGCTGGTCAAATGGCTACACCTTC.

This chain joins TRBV3-1 (or the pseudogene TRBV3-2) and TRBJ1-3; TRBD1 agrees at 7 bases. Germline values: CDR1 LGHDT, CDR2 YNNKEL (reference sequence). The CDR3 consists of 16 residues. Unmatched junction bases numbered 11, after V lost 9 bases and J lost 0 bases. For the CDR3, the DNA is TGTGCCAGTACGAGGGGACAGCGGTTCTCTGGAAACACCATATATTTT. It yields the protein CASTRGQRFSGNTIYF.

The chain has TRBV5-1 and TRBJ1-4, with D hard to call. The CDR3 is 14 residues long. CDR1 is SGHRS and CDR2 is YFSETQ in the germline V gene. V was cut by 0 bases and J by 4 bases, with 7 bases left in between. CDR3 in DNA: TGCGCCAGCAGCTTGGTACAGAATAATGAAAAACTGTTTTTT. As protein: CASSLVQNNEKLFF.

The CDR3 DNA reads TGTGCCTGGAGTAAAAACTTGGCCTACAATGAGCAGTTCTTC. It codes for CAWSKNLAYNEQFF. The J gene is TRBJ2-1, the V gene TRBV30, with D unresolved. Germline CDR1 is GTSNPN and CDR2 is SVGIG (reference sequence). The CDR3 is 14 residues long. V lost 2 bases and J lost 2, with 10 bases in between. Drawing the rest from reference TRBV30 and TRBJ2-1, the complete variable domain is SQTIHQWPATLVQPVGSPLSLECTVEGTSNPNLYWYRQAAGRGLQLLFYSVGIGQISSEVPQNLSASRPQDRQFILSSKKLLLSDSGFYLCAWSKNLAYNEQFFGPGTRLTVL.

This rearrangement joins TRBV6-5 to TRBJ2-5; D is unclear. V was pared by 5 bases and J by 6 bases, with 10 bases between. From germline, CDR1 is MNHEY and CDR2 SVGAGI. There are 12 residues in the CDR3. Written as DNA, the CDR3 is TGTGCCAGCAGTCTTGGGATGAAGACCCAGTACTTC. This encodes CASSLGMKTQYF.

This chain connects TRBV11-3 to TRBJ2-1; 15 bases map to TRBD2. J gave up 2 bases and V 1 base, and 3 bases lay outside the gene matches. CDR3 length equals 18 residues. The V gene's germline CDR1 is SGHNT and CDR2 YENEEA. This CDR3 is CASSLGTSGRVAYNEQFF. In DNA, the CDR3 is TGTGCCAGCAGCTTAGGGACTAGCGGGAGGGTTGCCTACAATGAGCAGTTCTTC.

J is TRBJ2-5 and V is TRBV6-1, with 7 positions matching TRBD1. The CDR3 loop spans 15 amino acids. Germline lookup yields CDR1 MNHNS and CDR2 SASEGT. Losses at the gene ends were 1 base for V and 5 bases for J; bases not matched to a gene: 7. The CDR3, as DNA: TGTGCCAGCAGTGAAGGGTCTAGGGGGCAGGAGACCCAGTACTTC. Its protein is CASSEGSRGQETQYF.

The CDR3: CASSDSGEGGEQFF. The CDR3 nucleotides are TGTGCCAGCAGTGACTCGGGGGAGGGTGGTGAGCAGTTCTTC. The rearrangement joins TRBV6-4 to TRBJ2-1; 7 bases map to TRBD2. Unmatched junction bases numbered 5, after V lost 0 bases and J lost 9 bases. The CDR3 runs 14 residues. Per the germline V gene, CDR1 is MRHNA and CDR2 is SNTAGT.

The chain couples TRBV7-9 to TRBJ2-7; D not certain. Per germline, CDR1 SEHNR and CDR2 FQNEAQ (reference sequence). The CDR3 contains 11 residues. V was pared by 5 bases and J by 7 bases, with 9 bases between. The CDR3 loop is CASSPLQEQYF. The CDR3 bases are TGTGCCAGCAGCCCGTTACAGGAGCAGTACTTC.

The genes are TRBV27 and TRBJ2-1; D is perhaps TRBD2 (5 bases). Germline CDR1 MNHEY, CDR2 SMNVEV (reference sequence). The CDR3 spans 12 residues. V was clipped by 4 bases and J by 7 bases, with 8 bases between them. CDR3 amino acids: CASSSPGNEQFF. The CDR3, as DNA: TGTGCCAGCAGTTCCCCGGGGAATGAGCAGTTCTTC.

This sequence joins TRBV28 and TRBJ1-1, with 7 bases identical to TRBD1. There are 15 residues in the CDR3. Trimming at V came to 5 bases and at J to 1 base, leaving 7 bases not matched to a gene. Germline CDR1 MDHEN, CDR2 SYDVKM. The chain's CDR3 is CASSPPGQKNTEAFF. In DNA form, the CDR3 reads TGTGCCAGCAGTCCTCCGGGACAGAAGAACACTGAAGCTTTCTTT.

CDR3 nucleotides: TGCAGCGTTGAAGGGACAACTGAGGGCGATGAAAAACTGTTTTTT. Translating gives CSVEGTTEGDEKLFF. The chain couples TRBV29-1 to TRBJ1-4; possible D gene TRBD1, 5 bases. This CDR3 is built from 15 residues. Germline loops: CDR1 SQVTM, CDR2 ANQGSEA. V shed 1 base and J shed 6 bases, with 15 bases lying between them.

This rearrangement joins TRBV5-1 to TRBJ2-3; 7 positions agree with TRBD2. Germline V CDR1 and CDR2: SGHRS, YFSETQ. The CDR3 has 16 residues. V shed 4 bases, J shed 6 bases, and the junction held 14 bases outside the gene matches. The CDR3 region is CASSPLGGLAADTQYF. CDR3 coding DNA: TGCGCCAGCAGCCCCTTGGGAGGTCTAGCGGCCGATACGCAGTATTTT.

The V and J genes are TRBV11-1 and TRBJ1-4; D remains ambiguous. This CDR3 region has 15 residues. V shed 2 bases and J shed 5 bases, with 12 bases lying between them. Germline lookup yields CDR1 SGHAT and CDR2 FQDESV (reference sequence). Here the CDR3 reads CASSLSARKNEKLFF. The CDR3 nucleotides read TGTGCCAGCAGCTTAAGTGCGCGCAAAAATGAAAAACTGTTTTTT.

V usage is TRBV7-8 and J usage is TRBJ2-7; no reliable D call. Trimming removed 1 base at V and 1 base at J, with 8 bases between. The CDR3 runs to 14 residues. The germline CDR1 and CDR2 sequences are SGHVS and FQNEAQ. CDR3 nucleotides: TGTGCCAGCAGCTTAGGGTCTAGGTCCTACGAGCAGTACTTC. Residues: CASSLGSRSYEQYF.

The chain combines TRBV7-8 with TRBJ2-3, with 11 bases matching TRBD2. Germline V gene data show CDR1 as SGHVS and CDR2 as FQNEAQ. The CDR3 contains 20 residues. With 5 bases clipped from V and 1 base from J, the junction kept 17 bases outside the gene matches. In nucleotides, the CDR3 is TGTGCCAGCAGCCCCTGGGACGACGATCCGGGACTAGCGGGCACAGATACGCAGTATTTT. Translating gives CASSPWDDDPGLAGTDTQYF.

The chain combines TRBV30 with TRBJ1-2, with 7 positions matching TRBD1. This CDR3 spans 15 amino acids. Germline CDR1 and CDR2: GTSNPN and SVGIG (reference sequence). Trimming cost V 3 bases and J 3 bases; bases outside gene matches: 10. Here the CDR3 reads CAWRLGGHMDYGYTF. The DNA of the CDR3 is TGTGCCTGGAGGCTAGGGGGCCACATGGACTATGGCTACACCTTC.

This clone came up once. V and J are TRBV7-9 and TRBJ2-1; TRBD2 matches 9 bases. With 8 bases clipped from V and 0 bases from J, the junction kept 14 bases outside the gene matches. Germline V gene lookup returns CDR1 SEHNR and CDR2 FQNEAQ (reference sequence). The length of the CDR3 is 18 residues. DNA for the CDR3: TGTGCCAGCGCCTCTGTGGCGGGAGGGTTGAGCTCCTACAATGAGCAGTTCTTC. As protein: CASASVAGGLSSYNEQFF.

This sequence joins TRBV4-1 and TRBJ1-1; 7 bases match TRBD1. The CDR3 is 15 amino acids. The V segment lost 5 bases and the J segment 0 bases; nucleotides outside the gene matches: 6. CDR1 and CDR2 (germline): MGHRA, YSYEKL. CDR3 sequence (DNA): TGCGCCAGCAGCTACCGACAGGGCATGAACACTGAAGCTTTCTTT. Protein sequence: CASSYRQGMNTEAFF.

This sequence joins TRBV2 and TRBJ2-1; D not resolved. V was trimmed by 2 bases and J by 4 bases, leaving 9 bases between them. Germline CDR1 and CDR2: SNHLY and FYNNEI. CDR3 size: 14 residues. DNA for the CDR3: TGTGCCAGCAGTGAATTAGGACGGTACAATGAGCAGTTCTTC. This translates into CASSELGRYNEQFF.

Regarding this clone: The germline gene is not matched at one end of the junction; a read error may be the cause. The chain has TRBV19 and TRBJ1-2; 9 nucleotides match TRBD1. Germline-derived CDR1 and CDR2 are LNHDA and SQIVND (reference sequence). The CDR3 has 15 residues. CDR3 in amino acids: CASNPRDRVNHGYTF. CDR3 DNA: TGTGCCAGTAACCCCCGGGACAGGGTTAACCATGGCTACACCTTC.

The rearrangement uses TRBV5-1 and TRBJ1-4; TRBD1 matches 7 bases. Germline V gene sequence: CDR1 SGHRS, CDR2 YFSETQ. J gave up 8 bases and V 9 bases, and 13 bases lay outside the gene matches. The CDR3 consists of 14 residues. The CDR3: CAISTGTVGEKLFF. CDR3 DNA sequence: TGCGCCATCTCGACCGGGACAGTGGGAGAAAAACTGTTTTTT.

The chain employs TRBV27 and TRBJ2-7; TRBD2 agrees at 10 bases. CDR3 length: 15 residues. The V gene's germline CDR1 is MNHEY and CDR2 SMNVEV (reference sequence). The V segment lost 1 base and the J segment 3 bases; nucleotides outside the gene matches: 3. CDR3 nucleotides: TGTGCCAGCAGTTTATGGCTAGCGGGGGTCTACGAGCAGTACTTC. It is translated as CASSLWLAGVYEQYF.

In the case of this clone: Mismatch with germline at one junction end may stem from a read error. This rearrangement joins TRBV24-1 to TRBJ2-1, with 11 bases that match TRBD2. Germline lookup yields CDR1 KGHDR and CDR2 SFDVKD. The CDR3 is 13 amino acids. The CDR3 DNA follows: TGTGCCACCAGTGCCTCCGGGACTAGCGGTTTGCTCTTC. Its protein is CATSASGTSGLLF.

The J gene is TRBJ2-3, the V gene TRBV29-1; a possible D gene is TRBD1 (5 bases). The V end was cut by 4 bases, the J end by 1 base, with 15 bases between. The CDR3 has 15 residues. CDR1 SQVTM and CDR2 ANQGSEA come from the germline V gene. The CDR3 loop is CSVVGAGGGTDTQYF. As DNA, the CDR3 is TGCAGCGTTGTTGGGGCAGGCGGAGGCACAGATACGCAGTATTTT.

The rearrangement joins TRBV7-3 to TRBJ2-7, with 8 nucleotides matching TRBD1. The CDR3 loop spans 13 amino acids. J gave up 7 bases and V 3 bases, and 5 bases lay outside the gene matches. CDR1 is SGHTA and CDR2 is FQGTGA in the germline V gene. As DNA, the CDR3 is TGTGCCAGCAGCTTTACCGACAGGGGAGAGCAGTACTTC. Its translation: CASSFTDRGEQYF.

This clone was seen a handful of times. The chain joins TRBV10-3 to TRBJ2-2, with D possibly matching TRBD1 (5 bases). The CDR3 sequence is 14 residues long. From germline, CDR1 is ENHRY and CDR2 SYGVKD. V lost 4 bases, J lost 5 bases, and 11 bases lay in between. CDR3 sequence reads: CAISAKGHTGELFF. The DNA of the CDR3 is TGTGCCATCAGTGCAAAGGGGCATACCGGGGAGCTGTTTTTT.

The gene calls are TRBV15 and TRBJ2-1; D possibly corresponds to TRBD2 (7 bases). This CDR3 region has 13 residues. CDR1 LNHNV and CDR2 YYDKDF come from the germline V gene (reference sequence). V shed 1 base and J shed 9 bases, with 10 bases lying between them. CDR3 sequence (DNA): TGTGCCACCAGCAGAGGGAGGGGGGGTGAGCAGTTCTTC. It yields the protein CATSRGRGGEQFF.

This clone was seen a handful of times. The genes are TRBV9 and TRBJ1-2; perhaps TRBD1 as D (5 bases). The CDR3 length is 15 residues. Trimming took 3 bases from V and 1 from J, leaving 13 bases between them. CDR1 SGDLS and CDR2 YYNGEE come from the germline V gene. CDR3 bases: TGTGCCAGCAGCGCAGACAGTGGAATTAACTATGGCTACACCTTC. Translating gives CASSADSGINYGYTF.

The rearrangement uses TRBV29-1 and TRBJ2-1; 9 positions match TRBD2. The CDR3 is 15 amino acids. CDR1 and CDR2 (germline): SQVTM, ANQGSEA. The J segment lost 10 bases and the V segment lost 4 bases, leaving 14 bases of the junction unmatched. This chain's CDR3 is CSVGTGPSGKGEQFF. CDR3 sequence (DNA): TGCAGCGTTGGTACGGGGCCTAGCGGGAAGGGGGAGCAGTTCTTC.

The J gene is TRBJ2-3, the V gene TRBV28; 8 bases agree with TRBD1. The CDR3 sequence is 16 residues long. Germline CDR1 MDHEN, CDR2 SYDVKM. Trimming at V came to 1 base and at J to 2 bases, leaving 5 bases not matched to a gene. The CDR3 loop is CASSLLRDRPTDTQYF. CDR3 DNA sequence: TGTGCCAGCAGTTTATTGAGGGACAGGCCCACAGATACGCAGTATTTT.

The CDR3 sequence: CASSEFAGTYEQYF. The CDR3 DNA is TGTGCCAGCAGTGAATTTGCGGGGACCTACGAGCAGTACTTC. V is TRBV6-1 and J is TRBJ2-7, with TRBD2 as a possible D gene (6 bases). CDR3 length: 14 amino acids. V dropped 2 bases and J dropped 2 bases, with 10 bases sitting between them. From germline, CDR1 is MNHNS and CDR2 SASEGT.